This entry concerns a single TCR beta chain. Data came from immunoSEQ multiplex PCR; TCRdb stores just in-frame clones and leaves some out. The profile covers fewer than 70,000 clones, with 85% to 90% appearing a single time and over 4% taken by the ten largest. The data were obtained in a study of T cell changes during pregnancy in multiple sclerosis. The germline V gene has CDR1 SNHLY and CDR2 FYNNEI. This CDR3 spans 14 amino acids. The sequence came from a human donor whose cells served as feeder cells for cultures in a pregnancy study. Sequencing used peripheral blood from another person, used as feeder cells. The chain links TRBV2 to TRBJ2-5; no definite D call. TRBJ2-7 explains the end of the DNA better; the J call may be wrong. The CDR3 here is CASNLRTAPYEQYF. For the CDR3, the DNA is TGTGCCAGCAATCTTAGGACCGCACCCTACGAGCAGTACTTC.